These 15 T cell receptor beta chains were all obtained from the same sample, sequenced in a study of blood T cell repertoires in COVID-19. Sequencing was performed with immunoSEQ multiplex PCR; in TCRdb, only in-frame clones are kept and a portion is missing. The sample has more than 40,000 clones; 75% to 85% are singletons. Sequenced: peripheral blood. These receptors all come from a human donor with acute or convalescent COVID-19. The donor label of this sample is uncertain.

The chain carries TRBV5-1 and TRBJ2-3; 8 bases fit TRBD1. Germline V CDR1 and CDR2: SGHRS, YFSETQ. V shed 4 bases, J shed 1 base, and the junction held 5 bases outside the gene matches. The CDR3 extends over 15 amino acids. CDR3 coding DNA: TGCGCCAGCAGCATTCAGGGGGCAGGCACAGATACGCAGTATTTT. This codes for CASSIQGAGTDTQYF.

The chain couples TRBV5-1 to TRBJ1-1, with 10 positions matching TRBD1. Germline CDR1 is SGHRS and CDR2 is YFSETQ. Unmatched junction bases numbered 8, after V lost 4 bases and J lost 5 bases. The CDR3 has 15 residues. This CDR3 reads CASSTRQGAQTEAFF. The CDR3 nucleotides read TGCGCCAGCAGCACTAGACAGGGGGCGCAAACTGAAGCTTTCTTT. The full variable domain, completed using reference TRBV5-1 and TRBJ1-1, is KAGVTQTPRYLIKTRGQQVTLSCSPISGHRSVSWYQQTPGQGLQFLFEYFSETQRNKGNFPGRFSGRQFSNSRSEMNVSTLELGDSALYLCASSTRQGAQTEAFFGQGTRLTVV.

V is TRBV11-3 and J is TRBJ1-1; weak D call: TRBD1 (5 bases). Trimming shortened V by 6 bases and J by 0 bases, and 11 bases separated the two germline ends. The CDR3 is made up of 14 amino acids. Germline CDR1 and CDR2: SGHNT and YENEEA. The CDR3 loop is CASSPSRVNTEAFF. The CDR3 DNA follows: TGTGCCAGCAGTCCTTCCAGGGTGAACACTGAAGCTTTCTTT.

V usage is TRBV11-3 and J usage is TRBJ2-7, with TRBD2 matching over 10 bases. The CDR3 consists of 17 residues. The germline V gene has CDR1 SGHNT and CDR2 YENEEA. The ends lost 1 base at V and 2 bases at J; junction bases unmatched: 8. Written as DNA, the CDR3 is TGTGCCAGCAGCTTAGGGGGCGGGACTAGCGTGCCCTACGAGCAGTACTTC. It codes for CASSLGGGTSVPYEQYF.

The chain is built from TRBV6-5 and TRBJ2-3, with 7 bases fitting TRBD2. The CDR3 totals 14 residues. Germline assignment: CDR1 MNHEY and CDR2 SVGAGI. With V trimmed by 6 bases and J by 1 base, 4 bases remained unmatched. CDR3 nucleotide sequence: TGTGCCAGCAGGCGGGGGTTACGCACAGATACGCAGTATTTT. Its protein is CASRRGLRTDTQYF.

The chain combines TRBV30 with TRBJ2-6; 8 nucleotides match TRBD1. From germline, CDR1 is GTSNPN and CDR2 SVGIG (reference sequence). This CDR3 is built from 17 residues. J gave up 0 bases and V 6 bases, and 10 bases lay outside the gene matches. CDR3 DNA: TGTGCCTGTCCCGGGACAGGAGCGGACTCTGGGGCCAACGTCCTGACTTTC. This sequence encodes CACPGTGADSGANVLTF.

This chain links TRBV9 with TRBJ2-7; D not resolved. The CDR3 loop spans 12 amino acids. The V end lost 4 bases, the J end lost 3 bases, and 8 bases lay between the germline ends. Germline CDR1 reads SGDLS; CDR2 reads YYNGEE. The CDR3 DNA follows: TGTGCCAGCAGCATCGGAGACTACGAGCAGTACTTC. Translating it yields CASSIGDYEQYF. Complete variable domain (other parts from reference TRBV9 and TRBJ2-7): DSGVTQTPKHLITATGQRVTLRCSPRSGDLSVYWYQQSLDQGLQFLIQYYNGEERAKGNILERFSAQQFPDLHSELNLSSLELGDSALYFCASSIGDYEQYFGPGTRLTVT.

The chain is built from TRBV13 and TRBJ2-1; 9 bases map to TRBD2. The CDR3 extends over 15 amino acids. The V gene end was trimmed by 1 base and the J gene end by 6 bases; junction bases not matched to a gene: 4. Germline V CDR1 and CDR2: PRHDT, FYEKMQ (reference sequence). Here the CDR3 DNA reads TGTGCCAGCAGCTTAGTCGCGGGAGGGCTCAATGAGCAGTTCTTC. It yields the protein CASSLVAGGLNEQFF.

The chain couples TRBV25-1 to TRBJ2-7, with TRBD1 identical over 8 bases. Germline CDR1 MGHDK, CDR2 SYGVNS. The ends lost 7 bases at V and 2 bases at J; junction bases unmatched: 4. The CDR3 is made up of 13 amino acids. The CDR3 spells CASTQGATYEQYF. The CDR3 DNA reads TGTGCCAGCACCCAGGGGGCAACCTACGAGCAGTACTTC.

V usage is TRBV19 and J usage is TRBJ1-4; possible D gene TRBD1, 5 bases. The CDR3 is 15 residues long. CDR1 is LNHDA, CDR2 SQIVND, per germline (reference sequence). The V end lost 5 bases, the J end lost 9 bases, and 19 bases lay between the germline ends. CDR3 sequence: CASSLGTFVHQKLFF. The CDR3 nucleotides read TGTGCCAGTAGTCTCGGGACTTTTGTCCATCAAAAACTGTTTTTT.

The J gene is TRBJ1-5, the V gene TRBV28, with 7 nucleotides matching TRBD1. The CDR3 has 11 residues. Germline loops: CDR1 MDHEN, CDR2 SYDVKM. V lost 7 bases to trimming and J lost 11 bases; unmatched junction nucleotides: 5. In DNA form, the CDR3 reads TGTGCCAGCACCGTCCAGGGGGCCCAGCATTTT. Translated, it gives CASTVQGAQHF. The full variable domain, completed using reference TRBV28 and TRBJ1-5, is DVKVTQSSRYLVKRTGEKVFLECVQDMDHENMFWYRQDPGLGLRLIYFSYDVKMKEKGDIPEGYSVSREKKERFSLILESASTNQTSMYLCASTVQGAQHFGDGTRLSIL.

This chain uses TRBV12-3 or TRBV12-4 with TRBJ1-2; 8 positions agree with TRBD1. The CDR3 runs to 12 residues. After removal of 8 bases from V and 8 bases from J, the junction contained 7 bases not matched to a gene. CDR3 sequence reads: CASQPGGGGYTF. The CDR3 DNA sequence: TGTGCCAGCCAACCAGGGGGCGGAGGCTACACCTTC.

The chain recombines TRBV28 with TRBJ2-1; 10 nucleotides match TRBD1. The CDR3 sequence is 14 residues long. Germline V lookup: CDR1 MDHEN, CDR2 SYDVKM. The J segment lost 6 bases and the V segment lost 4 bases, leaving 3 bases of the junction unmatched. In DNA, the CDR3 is TGTGCCAGCAGTTGGAGACAGGGGGCCAATGAGCAGTTCTTC. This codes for CASSWRQGANEQFF.

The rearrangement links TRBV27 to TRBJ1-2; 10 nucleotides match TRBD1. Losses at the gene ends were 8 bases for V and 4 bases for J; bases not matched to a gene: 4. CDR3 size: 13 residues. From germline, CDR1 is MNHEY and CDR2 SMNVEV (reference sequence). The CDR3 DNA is TGTGCCAGCCGGACAGGGGGGGGCTATGGCTACACCTTC. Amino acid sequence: CASRTGGGYGYTF.

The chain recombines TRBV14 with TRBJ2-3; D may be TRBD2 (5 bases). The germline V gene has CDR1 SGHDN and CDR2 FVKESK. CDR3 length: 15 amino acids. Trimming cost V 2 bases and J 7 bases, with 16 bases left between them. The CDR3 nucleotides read TGTGCCAGCAGCCAAAACTTTGGAGGCGCATATACGCAGTATTTT. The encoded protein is CASSQNFGGAYTQYF.